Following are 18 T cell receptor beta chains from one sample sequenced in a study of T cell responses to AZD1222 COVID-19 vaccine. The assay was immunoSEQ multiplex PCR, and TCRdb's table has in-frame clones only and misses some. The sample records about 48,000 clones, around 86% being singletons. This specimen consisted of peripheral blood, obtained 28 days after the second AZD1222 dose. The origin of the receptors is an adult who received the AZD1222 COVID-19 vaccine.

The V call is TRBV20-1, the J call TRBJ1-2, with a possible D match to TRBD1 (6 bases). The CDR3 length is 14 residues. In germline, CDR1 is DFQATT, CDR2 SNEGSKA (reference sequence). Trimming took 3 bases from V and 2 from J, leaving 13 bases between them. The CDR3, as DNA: TGCAGTGCTAGTGCTATCGGGGGCAACTATGGCTACACCTTC. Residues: CSASAIGGNYGYTF.

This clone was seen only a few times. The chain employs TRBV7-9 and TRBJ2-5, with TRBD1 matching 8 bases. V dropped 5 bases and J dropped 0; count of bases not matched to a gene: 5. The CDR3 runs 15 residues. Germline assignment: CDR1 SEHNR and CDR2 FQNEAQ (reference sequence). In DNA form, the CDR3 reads TGTGCCAGCAGCCCAACAGGGGGGTACCAAGAGACCCAGTACTTC. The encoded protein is CASSPTGGYQETQYF.

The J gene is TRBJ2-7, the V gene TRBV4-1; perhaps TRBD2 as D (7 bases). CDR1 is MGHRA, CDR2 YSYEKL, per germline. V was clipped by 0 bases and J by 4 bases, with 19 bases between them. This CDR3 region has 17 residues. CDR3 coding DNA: TGCGCCAGCAGCCAAGACCCGAAGGGGGGACTACCATACGAGCAGTACTTC. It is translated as CASSQDPKGGLPYEQYF.

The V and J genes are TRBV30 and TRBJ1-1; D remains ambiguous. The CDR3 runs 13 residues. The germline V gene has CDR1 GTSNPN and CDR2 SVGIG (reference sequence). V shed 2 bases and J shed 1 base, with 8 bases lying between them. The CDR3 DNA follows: TGTGCCTGGAGTTTCGACACGAACACTGAAGCTTTCTTT. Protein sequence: CAWSFDTNTEAFF.

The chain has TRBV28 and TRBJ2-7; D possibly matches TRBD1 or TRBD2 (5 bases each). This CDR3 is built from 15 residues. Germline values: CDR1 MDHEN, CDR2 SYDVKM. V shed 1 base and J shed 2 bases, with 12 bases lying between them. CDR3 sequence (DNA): TGTGCCAGCAGTTTATTGGGGGAGTCCCCCTACGAGCAGTACTTC. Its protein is CASSLLGESPYEQYF.

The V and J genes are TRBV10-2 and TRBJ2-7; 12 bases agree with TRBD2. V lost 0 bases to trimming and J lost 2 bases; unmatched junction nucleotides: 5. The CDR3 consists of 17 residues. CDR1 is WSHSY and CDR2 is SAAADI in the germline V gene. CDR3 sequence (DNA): TGCGCCAGCAGTGAGTCTGGGACTAGCGGGTACGCCTACGAGCAGTACTTC. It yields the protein CASSESGTSGYAYEQYF.

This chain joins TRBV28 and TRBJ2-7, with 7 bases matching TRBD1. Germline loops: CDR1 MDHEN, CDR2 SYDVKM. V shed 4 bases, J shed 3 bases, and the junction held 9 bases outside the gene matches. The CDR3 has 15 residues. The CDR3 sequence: CASSSRQGPNYEQYF. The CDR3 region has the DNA TGTGCCAGCAGTTCCCGACAGGGCCCAAACTACGAGCAGTACTTC.

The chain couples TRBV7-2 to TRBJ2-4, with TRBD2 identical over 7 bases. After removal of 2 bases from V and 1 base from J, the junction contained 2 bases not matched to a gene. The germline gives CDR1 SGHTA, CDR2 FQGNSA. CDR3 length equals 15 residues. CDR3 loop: CASSLKGGAKNIQYF. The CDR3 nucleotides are TGTGCCAGCAGCTTAAAGGGAGGGGCCAAAAACATTCAGTACTTC.

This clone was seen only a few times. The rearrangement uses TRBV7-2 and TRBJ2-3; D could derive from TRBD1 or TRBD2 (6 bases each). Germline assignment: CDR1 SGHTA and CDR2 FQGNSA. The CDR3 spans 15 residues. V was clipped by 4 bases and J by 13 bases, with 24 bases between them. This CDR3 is CASSSQGSAGPLEYF. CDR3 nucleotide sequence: TGTGCCAGCAGCTCTCAGGGGAGCGCGGGACCCCTCGAGTATTTT.

CDR3 nucleotide sequence: TGTGCCACTCAGGCGAGGGACCTTTCCTACGAGCAGTACTTC. Encoded protein: CATQARDLSYEQYF. The rearrangement joins TRBV19 to TRBJ2-7, with D perhaps TRBD1 or TRBD2 (5 bases each). This CDR3 contains 14 residues. V lost 10 bases and J 1 base, leaving 17 bases between the germline ends. The germline gives CDR1 LNHDA, CDR2 SQIVND (reference sequence).

In nucleotides, the CDR3 is TGTGCCAGCTCACCACGGGGGCGGTGGTCTGGGGCCAACGTCCTGACTTTC. The encoded protein is CASSPRGRWSGANVLTF. The chain links TRBV18 to TRBJ2-6, with D possibly TRBD1 on 6 matching bases. V shed 1 base and J shed 1 base, with 11 bases lying between them. The CDR3 contains 17 residues. The germline CDR1 and CDR2 sequences are KGHSH and LQKENI.

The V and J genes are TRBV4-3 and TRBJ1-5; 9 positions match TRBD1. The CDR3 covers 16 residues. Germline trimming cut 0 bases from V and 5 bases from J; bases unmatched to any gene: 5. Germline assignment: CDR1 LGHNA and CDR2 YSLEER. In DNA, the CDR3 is TGCGCCAGCAGCCAAGATATAACAGGGGGCTATCAGCCCCAGCATTTT. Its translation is CASSQDITGGYQPQHF.

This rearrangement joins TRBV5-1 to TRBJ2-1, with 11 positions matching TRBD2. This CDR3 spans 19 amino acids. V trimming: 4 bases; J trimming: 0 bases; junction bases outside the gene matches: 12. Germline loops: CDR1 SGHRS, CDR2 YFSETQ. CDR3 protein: CASSPRGSGRASSYNEQFF. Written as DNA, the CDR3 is TGCGCCAGCAGCCCACGGGGTAGCGGGAGGGCGAGCTCCTACAATGAGCAGTTCTTC. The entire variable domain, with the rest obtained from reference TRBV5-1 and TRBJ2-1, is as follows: KAGVTQTPRYLIKTRGQQVTLSCSPISGHRSVSWYQQTPGQGLQFLFEYFSETQRNKGNFPGRFSGRQFSNSRSEMNVSTLELGDSALYLCASSPRGSGRASSYNEQFFGPGTRLTVL.

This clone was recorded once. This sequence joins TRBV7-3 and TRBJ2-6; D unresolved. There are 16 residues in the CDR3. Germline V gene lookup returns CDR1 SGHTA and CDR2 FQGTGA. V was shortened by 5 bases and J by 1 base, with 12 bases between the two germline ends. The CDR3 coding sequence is TGTGCCAGCAGCCCGCACATGGGGTCTGGGGCCAACGTCCTGACTTTC. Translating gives CASSPHMGSGANVLTF.

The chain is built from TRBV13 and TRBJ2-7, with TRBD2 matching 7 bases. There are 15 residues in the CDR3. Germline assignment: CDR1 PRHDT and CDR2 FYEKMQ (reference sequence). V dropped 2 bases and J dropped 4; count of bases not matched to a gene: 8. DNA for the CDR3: TGTGCCAGCAGCTTATGGGGCGGGGGAGATTACGAGCAGTACTTC. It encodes CASSLWGGGDYEQYF. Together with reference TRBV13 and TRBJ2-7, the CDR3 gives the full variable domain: AAGVIQSPRHLIKEKRETATLKCYPIPRHDTVYWYQQGPGQDPQFLISFYEKMQSDKGSIPDRFSAQQFSDYHSELNMSSLELGDSALYFCASSLWGGGDYEQYFGPGTRLTVT.

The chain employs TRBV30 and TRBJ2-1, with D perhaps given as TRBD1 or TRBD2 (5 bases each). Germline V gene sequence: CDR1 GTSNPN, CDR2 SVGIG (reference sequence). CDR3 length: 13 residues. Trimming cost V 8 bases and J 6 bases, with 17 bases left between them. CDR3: CARGRHESNEQFF. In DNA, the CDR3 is TGTGCCCGGGGACGGCACGAAAGCAATGAGCAGTTCTTC. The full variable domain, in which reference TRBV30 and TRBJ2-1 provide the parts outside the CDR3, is SQTIHQWPATLVQPVGSPLSLECTVEGTSNPNLYWYRQAAGRGLQLLFYSVGIGQISSEVPQNLSASRPQDRQFILSSKKLLLSDSGFYLCARGRHESNEQFFGPGTRLTVL.

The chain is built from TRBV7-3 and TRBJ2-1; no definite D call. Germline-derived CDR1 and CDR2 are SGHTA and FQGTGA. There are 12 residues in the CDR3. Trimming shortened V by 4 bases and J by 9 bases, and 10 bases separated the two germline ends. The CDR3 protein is CASSSSGAEQFF. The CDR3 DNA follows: TGTGCCAGCAGCTCGTCAGGCGCTGAGCAGTTCTTC.

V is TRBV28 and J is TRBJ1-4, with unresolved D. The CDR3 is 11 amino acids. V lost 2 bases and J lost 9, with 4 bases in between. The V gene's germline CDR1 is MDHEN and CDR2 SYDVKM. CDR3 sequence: CASSLNQKLFF. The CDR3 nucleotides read TGTGCCAGCAGTTTAAACCAAAAACTGTTTTTT.